The 24 T cell receptor beta chains presented below share a single source sample, sequenced in a study of cytomegalovirus exposure and HLA in healthy donors. Researchers ran the PCR with 60 Vbeta and 13 Jbeta primers. Measured with immunoSEQ multiplex PCR; TCRdb has only the in-frame clones, and not every one. The table shows 95,000 to 150,000 clones, with around 80% occurring only once. Sequenced material: PBMCs. The receptors come from a woman between 50 and 59 years old in good health and CMV-seropositive.

This clone has just one count. The chain employs TRBV7-9 and TRBJ2-3, with 14 bases aligning to TRBD2. Germline CDR1 SEHNR, CDR2 FQNEAQ (reference sequence). Germline trimming cut 5 bases from V and 1 base from J; bases unmatched to any gene: 5. The CDR3 sequence is 17 residues long. CDR3 loop: CASSQKTSGGGTDTQYF. Written as DNA, the CDR3 is TGTGCCAGCAGCCAAAAGACTAGCGGGGGGGGCACAGATACGCAGTATTTT.

In its sample, this clone was seen once. The genes are TRBV6-5 and TRBJ1-3, with D perhaps matching TRBD1 (5 bases). This CDR3 has 14 residues. V was cut by 7 bases and J by 3 bases, with 13 bases left in between. CDR1 is MNHEY and CDR2 is SVGAGI in the germline V gene. The CDR3 is CASNPRRGGNTIYF. CDR3 sequence (DNA): TGTGCCAGCAACCCAAGGAGGGGTGGAAACACCATATATTTT.

The chain links TRBV18 to TRBJ2-3, with 7 nucleotides matching TRBD2. This CDR3 has 17 amino acids. Trimming at V came to 6 bases and at J to 1 base, leaving 13 bases not matched to a gene. Germline assignment: CDR1 KGHSH and CDR2 LQKENI. DNA for the CDR3: TGTGCCAGCTCGCCAATTCTTCTCCTAGCGGGCACAGATACGCAGTATTTT. It specifies CASSPILLLAGTDTQYF.

The chain's CDR3 is CASRDLTGADGYTF. The CDR3 nucleotides read TGTGCCAGCAGAGACCTTACAGGGGCGGATGGCTACACCTTC. This chain joins TRBV27 and TRBJ1-2; 7 bases agree with TRBD1. CDR1 is MNHEY and CDR2 is SMNVEV in the germline V gene (reference sequence). V was clipped by 6 bases and J by 6 bases; unmatched bases: 10. The CDR3 is 14 amino acids.

CDR3 in DNA: TGTGCCAGCAGCCTAGGACAGCACTCTGGAAACACCATATATTTT. Its protein is CASSLGQHSGNTIYF. The chain joins TRBV11-1 to TRBJ1-3, with a possible D match to TRBD1 (6 bases). V lost 5 bases and J lost 0, with 11 bases in between. Germline V CDR1 and CDR2: SGHAT, FQDESV (reference sequence). The CDR3 consists of 15 residues.

V and J are TRBV7-2 and TRBJ1-1; TRBD1 matches 7 bases. Germline V gives CDR1 SGHTA, CDR2 FQGNSA. The CDR3 is 15 amino acids. The V and J ends lost 5 bases and 3 bases, in that order; junction bases with no gene match: 9. CDR3 amino acids: CASSPMGQQYTEAFF. Here the CDR3 DNA reads TGTGCCAGCAGCCCTATGGGACAGCAGTACACTGAAGCTTTCTTT.

The V gene is TRBV9, the J gene TRBJ2-3, with 8 bases identical to TRBD2. The V gene's germline CDR1 is SGDLS and CDR2 YYNGEE. This CDR3 region has 16 residues. V dropped 0 bases and J dropped 0; count of bases not matched to a gene: 3. The CDR3 sequence: CASSVGASGSTDTQYF. In DNA, the CDR3 is TGTGCCAGCAGCGTAGGGGCTAGCGGGAGCACAGATACGCAGTATTTT.

The chain links TRBV19 to TRBJ2-1; D ambiguous. Germline V lookup: CDR1 LNHDA, CDR2 SQIVND (reference sequence). The CDR3 consists of 13 residues. With 5 bases removed from V and 1 base from J, the gap between germline ends came to 6 bases. CDR3: CASSYGSYNEQFF. Here the CDR3 DNA reads TGTGCCAGTAGTTACGGTTCCTACAATGAGCAGTTCTTC.

The J gene is TRBJ2-3, the V gene TRBV18, with 8 nucleotides matching TRBD1. The ends lost 5 bases at V and 4 bases at J; junction bases unmatched: 8. Germline assignment: CDR1 KGHSH and CDR2 LQKENI. The CDR3 runs to 15 residues. This CDR3 is CASSTQGAISDTQYF. For the CDR3, the DNA is TGTGCCAGCTCAACTCAGGGGGCGATTTCAGATACGCAGTATTTT.

The V gene is TRBV18, the J gene TRBJ2-5; possibly TRBD1 for D (6 bases). Per germline, CDR1 KGHSH and CDR2 LQKENI. The CDR3 runs to 13 residues. Trimming shortened V by 3 bases and J by 4 bases, and 9 bases separated the two germline ends. This CDR3 reads CASSPGQLETQYF. In DNA, the CDR3 is TGTGCCAGCTCACCCGGACAGTTAGAGACCCAGTACTTC.

The chain employs TRBV5-4 and TRBJ2-3, with 9 positions matching TRBD2. CDR1 and CDR2 from the germline V gene are SGHNT and YYREEE (reference sequence). CDR3 length: 16 residues. V was pared by 3 bases and J by 1 base, with 6 bases of the junction left unmatched. CDR3 bases: TGTGCCAGCAGCTGGGGACTAGCAGGTGGCACAGATACGCAGTATTTT. Translating gives CASSWGLAGGTDTQYF.

This clone has just a few counts. The gene calls are TRBV7-9 and TRBJ1-1, with 9 nucleotides matching TRBD1. The CDR3 is 15 residues long. Germline CDR1 and CDR2: SEHNR and FQNEAQ (reference sequence). V lost 3 bases to trimming and J lost 3 bases; unmatched junction nucleotides: 5. The CDR3 reads CASSFDRDRDTEAFF. The CDR3 region has the DNA TGTGCCAGCAGCTTCGACCGGGACAGGGACACTGAAGCTTTCTTT.

J is TRBJ2-7 and V is TRBV5-1; D perhaps matches TRBD2 (5 bases). V shed 4 bases and J shed 2 bases, with 13 bases lying between them. In germline, CDR1 is SGHRS, CDR2 YFSETQ. This CDR3 has 14 residues. The CDR3: CASSDNGVPYEQYF. The DNA of the CDR3 is TGCGCCAGCAGCGACAACGGGGTCCCCTACGAGCAGTACTTC.

This chain joins TRBV4-2 and TRBJ2-2; TRBD2 matches 9 bases. V shed 0 bases, J shed 4 bases, and the junction held 9 bases outside the gene matches. In germline, CDR1 is LGHNA, CDR2 YNFKEQ. The CDR3 runs to 18 residues. CDR3 sequence: CASSQETSSGDGTGELFF. The DNA of the CDR3 is TGTGCCAGCAGCCAAGAAACGTCTAGCGGGGATGGCACCGGGGAGCTGTTTTTT.

This rearrangement joins TRBV29-1 to TRBJ2-3; 12 bases agree with TRBD2. The CDR3 totals 13 residues. Germline V CDR1 and CDR2: SQVTM, ANQGSEA. Unmatched junction bases numbered 3, after V lost 4 bases and J lost 7 bases. DNA for the CDR3: TGCAGCGTTGCTAGCGGGGGGGCATATACGCAGTATTTT. Its protein is CSVASGGAYTQYF.

The rearrangement links TRBV15 to TRBJ1-2, with unresolved D. Deletions cut 1 base from V and 8 bases from J, with 17 bases between. The CDR3 covers 15 residues. CDR1 and CDR2 (germline): LNHNV, YYDKDF (reference sequence). This CDR3 reads CATSRVMSMSRGYTF. The DNA for the CDR3 is TGTGCCACCAGCAGAGTGATGTCCATGAGCCGGGGCTACACCTTC.

The rearrangement links TRBV4-2 to TRBJ1-3; 9 nucleotides agree with TRBD1. Germline CDR1 is LGHNA and CDR2 is YNFKEQ. V was clipped by 1 base and J by 4 bases; unmatched bases: 5. This CDR3 region has 16 residues. CDR3 in DNA: TGTGCCAGCAGCCAAGCGGGACAGGGCTTAGGAAACACCATATATTTT. Its protein is CASSQAGQGLGNTIYF.

This clone was recorded once. The gene calls are TRBV4-1 and TRBJ2-1; D is perhaps TRBD2 (5 bases). The germline CDR1 and CDR2 sequences are MGHRA and YSYEKL. Trimming removed 2 bases from V and 1 base from J, with 12 bases in between. The CDR3 consists of 16 residues. The DNA of the CDR3 is TGCGCCAGCAGCCAATGGATCAGCGGTTCCTACAATGAGCAGTTCTTC. It encodes CASSQWISGSYNEQFF.

CDR3: CASSVMVAGEGWNEQFF. The CDR3 nucleotides are TGTGCCAGCAGCGTCATGGTAGCGGGAGAAGGTTGGAATGAGCAGTTCTTC. This rearrangement joins TRBV9 to TRBJ2-1; 9 nucleotides line up with TRBD2. CDR3 length equals 17 residues. The ends lost 2 bases at V and 7 bases at J; junction bases unmatched: 13. CDR1 is SGDLS, CDR2 YYNGEE, per germline.

The J gene is TRBJ1-2, the V gene TRBV6-5; the D is unclear. CDR3 length: 13 residues. Trimming stripped 6 bases from V and 8 bases from J, with 16 bases between. Germline V CDR1 and CDR2: MNHEY, SVGAGI. CDR3 amino acids: CASSPGSWYGYTF. CDR3 nucleotides: TGTGCCAGCAGCCCCGGGTCCTGGTACGGCTACACCTTC.

V is TRBV4-2 and J is TRBJ2-1; 10 bases are a match to TRBD2. Trimming at V came to 2 bases and at J to 8 bases, leaving 12 bases not matched to a gene. The CDR3 sequence is 17 residues long. CDR1 is LGHNA, CDR2 YNFKEQ, per germline. The CDR3, as DNA: TGTGCCAGCAGCCAACAGGTGCTAGCGGGGGTCCCCGATGAGCAGTTCTTC. It specifies CASSQQVLAGVPDEQFF.

This clone has only a few counts. This chain connects TRBV5-1 to TRBJ2-2, with a tentative D call TRBD1 (6 bases). V lost 4 bases and J 7 bases, leaving 17 bases between the germline ends. CDR1 SGHRS and CDR2 YFSETQ come from the germline V gene. The CDR3 runs 15 residues. The CDR3 DNA follows: TGCGCCAGCAGCCACGACAGGCTAAATGGCGGGGAGCTGTTTTTT. Translating it yields CASSHDRLNGGELFF.

CDR3 DNA: TGCGCCAGCAGCCTCGGGCGGGGGACCCAGTACTTC. Translated: CASSLGRGTQYF. The rearrangement joins TRBV4-1 to TRBJ2-5; maybe TRBD2 (6 bases). V lost 4 bases and J 7 bases, leaving 10 bases between the germline ends. This CDR3 region has 12 residues. CDR1 is MGHRA and CDR2 is YSYEKL in the germline V gene.

In DNA, the CDR3 is TGCGCCAGCAGCCAAGATGGACAGGGTATCCACGAGCAGTACTTC. Amino acid sequence: CASSQDGQGIHEQYF. V usage is TRBV4-1 and J usage is TRBJ2-7, with 8 positions matching TRBD1. This CDR3 contains 15 residues. CDR1 and CDR2 (germline): MGHRA, YSYEKL. V was pared by 0 bases and J by 5 bases, with 6 bases of the junction left unmatched.